This T cell receptor beta chain comes out of a study of blood T cell repertoires in COVID-19. This clone was picked up a small number of times. TCRdb's copy holds only in-frame clones and misses some; the assay was immunoSEQ multiplex PCR. The table has around 340,000 clones, about 86% seen once. Input material: PBMCs or T cells enriched from blood (not recorded which). This TCR came from a woman aged 40 to 50 with acute COVID-19.

In DNA, the CDR3 is TGTGCCAGCAGCGTTTCCCGATCGGGGTACAATGAGCAGTTCTTC. Protein sequence: CASSVSRSGYNEQFF. The chain links TRBV9 to TRBJ2-1, with a tentative D call TRBD2 (5 bases). Trimming stripped 2 bases from V and 4 bases from J, with 13 bases between. This CDR3 contains 15 residues. From germline, CDR1 is SGDLS and CDR2 YYNGEE.